The clone carrying this TCR beta chain was seen only a few times. This entry is derived from a study of blood T cells in healthy people across ages. Caucasian individuals from Russia who were healthy and aged 6 to 90 acted as donors. The extraction recovered at least 5.5 micrograms of total RNA per sample. Primed by a sample-barcoded 5' primer and a J-beta primer mix, a second PCR proceeded for about 6 to 11 cycles. Tagging of each cDNA molecule was performed by a template-switch adaptor with 12 random nucleotides. TCRdb fed the 5' RACE reads into MiXCR, producing one record per CDR3 protein. The profile shows about 640,000 distinct CDR3 sequences, about 30% of them singletons. V lost 8 bases and J 4 bases, leaving 14 bases between the germline ends. Germline CDR1 is MNHEY and CDR2 is SMNVEV (reference sequence). The CDR3 sequence is 13 residues long.

The sample taken for sequencing was blood. The chain links TRBV27 to TRBJ1-2; D is perhaps TRBD1 (5 bases). This clonotype originated in a woman of 80 years or more in good health. CDR3 DNA: TGTGCCAGCGGGTCCGCGGGGCCCTATGGCTACACCTTC. Translated, it gives CASGSAGPYGYTF.